These 11 T cell receptor beta chains were all obtained from the same sample, sequenced in a study of T cell responses to AZD1222 COVID-19 vaccine. Measured with immunoSEQ multiplex PCR; TCRdb has only the in-frame clones, and not every one. Of 100,000 or so clones listed, 70% to 90% are singletons. This sample comprised peripheral blood, obtained 28 days after the second AZD1222 dose. These receptors all come from an adult who received the AZD1222 COVID-19 vaccine.

The rearrangement joins TRBV5-1 to TRBJ1-3; D is unclear. Trimming shortened V by 1 base and J by 0 bases, and 11 bases separated the two germline ends. There are 16 residues in the CDR3. The germline CDR1 and CDR2 sequences are SGHRS and YFSETQ. Here the CDR3 DNA reads TGCGCCAGCAGCTTGAAAGATGCCTTCTCTGGAAACACCATATATTTT. Translated: CASSLKDAFSGNTIYF. Full variable domain (outside the CDR3, taken from reference TRBV5-1 and TRBJ1-3): KAGVTQTPRYLIKTRGQQVTLSCSPISGHRSVSWYQQTPGQGLQFLFEYFSETQRNKGNFPGRFSGRQFSNSRSEMNVSTLELGDSALYLCASSLKDAFSGNTIYFGEGSWLTVV.

The V call is TRBV5-1, the J call TRBJ2-2, with 10 bases fitting TRBD2. The junction had 6 bases not matched to a gene; V was cut back by 1 base and J by 6 bases. Germline CDR1 is SGHRS and CDR2 is YFSETQ. The CDR3 runs 16 residues. As DNA, the CDR3 is TGCGCCAGCAGCTTGTTGAGCGGGAGGGCCTCCGGGGAGCTGTTTTTT. Encoded protein: CASSLLSGRASGELFF.

The genes are TRBV27 and TRBJ1-1; possible D gene TRBD1, 5 bases. The CDR3 length is 12 residues. Germline V CDR1 and CDR2: MNHEY, SMNVEV (reference sequence). V lost 5 bases and J lost 4, with 8 bases in between. DNA of the CDR3: TGTGCCAGCAGTCAGGGCTCCACTGAAGCTTTCTTT. Protein: CASSQGSTEAFF.

The CDR3 DNA follows: TGCGCCAGCAGCTTAGTCGGGACAGGGGCCTTCTATGGCTACACCTTC. Its translation is CASSLVGTGAFYGYTF. The J gene is TRBJ1-2, the V gene TRBV5-1, with 10 positions matching TRBD1. With V trimmed by 2 bases and J by 4 bases, 8 bases remained unmatched. The CDR3 is made up of 16 amino acids. Looked up from germline, CDR1 is SGHRS and CDR2 is YFSETQ.

The chain combines TRBV7-2 with TRBJ2-5; 7 bases match TRBD1. The germline CDR1 and CDR2 sequences are SGHTA and FQGNSA. CDR3 length: 13 amino acids. Trimming at V came to 4 bases and at J to 3 bases, leaving 2 bases not matched to a gene. The CDR3 here is CASSSDREETQYF. CDR3 in DNA: TGTGCCAGCAGCTCCGACAGGGAAGAGACCCAGTACTTC.

Only one count was recorded for this clone. The V gene is TRBV25-1, the J gene TRBJ2-1; 11 bases line up with TRBD2. The CDR3 length is 15 residues. The trim removed 4 bases at V and 5 bases at J, leaving 4 bases unmatched. Per the germline V gene, CDR1 is MGHDK and CDR2 is SYGVNS. The CDR3 nucleotides read TGTGCCAGCAGTGCACTAGCGGGAGTTAACAATGAGCAGTTCTTC. This codes for CASSALAGVNNEQFF.

This chain joins TRBV6-2 or TRBV6-3 and TRBJ2-7, with 11 bases matching TRBD2. Germline CDR1 MNHEY, CDR2 SVGEGT. This CDR3 has 14 amino acids. V was pared by 4 bases and J by 3 bases, with 2 bases of the junction left unmatched. The CDR3 DNA follows: TGTGCCAGCAGTTTAGCGGGAGGGGTCTACGAGCAGTACTTC. Translated, it gives CASSLAGGVYEQYF.

This chain joins TRBV11-2 and TRBJ2-5; TRBD2 matches 11 bases. V shed 5 bases and J 5 bases; nucleotides not matched to a gene: 10. The CDR3 runs to 16 residues. Germline values: CDR1 SGHAT, CDR2 FQNNGV. CDR3 loop: CASSPASGRLGETQYF. CDR3 DNA: TGTGCCAGCAGCCCCGCTAGCGGGAGGTTGGGGGAGACCCAGTACTTC.

The V call is TRBV2, the J call TRBJ2-2; D uncertain. V was trimmed by 2 bases and J by 6 bases, leaving 4 bases between them. CDR3 size: 12 residues. Germline assignment: CDR1 SNHLY and CDR2 FYNNEI. The CDR3: CASSEFPGELFF. Written as DNA, the CDR3 is TGTGCCAGCAGTGAATTTCCCGGGGAGCTGTTTTTT.

The chain joins TRBV7-9 to TRBJ2-1; D is undetermined. Trimming cost V 1 base and J 5 bases, with 24 bases left between them. This CDR3 has 19 residues. Germline CDR1 SEHNR, CDR2 FQNEAQ (reference sequence). The CDR3 DNA is TGTGCCAGCAGCTTAGGGAGTTATAGCTTAACTCCTACAAACAATGAGCAGTTCTTC. Its protein is CASSLGSYSLTPTNNEQFF.

V and J are TRBV10-3 and TRBJ1-6; TRBD1 matches 7 bases. V gave up 4 bases and J gave up 0 bases; unmatched junction bases: 12. The CDR3 covers 19 residues. Germline V gene lookup returns CDR1 ENHRY and CDR2 SYGVKD. The chain's CDR3 is CAISATIGQARSYNSPLHF. The CDR3 bases are TGTGCCATCAGTGCGACGATCGGACAGGCCCGCTCCTATAATTCACCCCTCCACTTT.